The next 20 T cell receptor beta chains were all read from a single sample in a study of tumor-infiltrating lymphocytes in primary liver carcinoma. Blood RNA originated from unsorted whole blood, with germline DNA additionally extracted. Making TCR beta cDNA involved around 500 ng total RNA and a constant-region primer. Slightly modified ARM-PCR served as the procedure for the TCR beta libraries. These libraries came from three rounds of nested multiplex PCR. A C-beta reverse primer and TRBV1-TRBV30 forward primers served in each of the first two PCR rounds, at about 10 cycles apiece. TCRdb redid the calling of the multiplex PCR reads with MiXCR, one entry per CDR3 protein. The sample includes approximately 330,000 distinct CDR3 sequences, almost 65% of them seen just once. The sequenced sample was peripheral blood. All receptors derive from a middle-aged man with primary liver carcinoma and hepatitis B virus infection.

In its sample, this clonotype was seen many times. The chain employs TRBV6-5 and TRBJ1-2, with a possible D match to TRBD1 (6 bases). V lost 0 bases to trimming and J lost 5 bases, with 13 bases between them. From germline, CDR1 is MNHEY and CDR2 SVGAGI. The CDR3 covers 15 residues. The CDR3 region has the DNA TGTGCCAGCAGTTACTCATCCGGGGGGCGGTATGGCTACACCTTC. Its protein product is CASSYSSGGRYGYTF.

With respect to this clonotype: A read error may explain this, as a much larger clone is one base away. This chain uses TRBV4-1 with TRBJ1-4, with no clear D. V was cut by 2 bases and J by 7 bases, with 17 bases left in between. The germline V gene encodes CDR1 MGHRA and CDR2 YSYEKL. The CDR3 is 16 residues long. The CDR3 region has the DNA TGCGCCAGCAGCCAACTCGAACCGGTGGTAGTTGAAAAACTGTTTTTT. This gives the protein CASSQLEPVVVEKLFF.

J is TRBJ1-1 and V is TRBV11-2; D might be TRBD1 (6 bases). The CDR3 is 14 amino acids. The germline V gene has CDR1 SGHAT and CDR2 FQNNGV. Trimming shortened V by 9 bases and J by 3 bases, and 17 bases separated the two germline ends. CDR3 amino acids: CASRDIRGDTEAFF. DNA of the CDR3: TGTGCCAGTAGGGACATAAGGGGGGACACTGAAGCTTTCTTT.

This clonotype was detected ten times or more. V gene TRBV29-1 combines with J gene TRBJ2-3; the D is unclear. The CDR3 totals 10 residues. The ends were cut back, 8 bases at V and 2 bases at J, with 5 bases in the middle. From germline, CDR1 is SQVTM and CDR2 ANQGSEA. The CDR3: CSLLTDTQYF. CDR3 sequence (DNA): TGCAGCCTCCTCACAGATACGCAGTATTTT.

Note on this clonotype: At one end the junction does not follow the germline gene, possibly because of a read error. The CDR3 is CASSQDWARSRANVLTF. CDR3 nucleotides: TGTGCCAGCAGTCAAGACTGGGCCCGCTCTCGGGCCAACGTCCTGACTTTC. The chain couples TRBV4-2 to TRBJ2-6, with D uncertain. The CDR3 sequence is 17 residues long. The germline CDR1 and CDR2 sequences are LGHNA and YNFKEQ.

This clonotype was detected ten times or more. This chain connects TRBV6-5 to TRBJ2-1; D remains ambiguous. The CDR3 runs to 13 residues. V lost 0 bases and J 5 bases, leaving 5 bases between the germline ends. Germline V lookup: CDR1 MNHEY, CDR2 SVGAGI. This chain's CDR3 is CASSYSRDNEQFF. The CDR3, as DNA: TGTGCCAGCAGTTACTCCCGGGACAATGAGCAGTTCTTC.

In regard to this clonotype: It is likely a read error, because the conserved phenylalanine at the end of the CDR3 is missing. The chain recombines TRBV11-2 with TRBJ2-1; TRBD2 agrees at 9 bases. CDR1 is SGHAT, CDR2 FQNNGV, per germline. CDR3 length: 15 amino acids. Trimming cost V 5 bases and J 4 bases; bases outside gene matches: 6. This chain's CDR3 is CASSDSGRGYNEQFL. DNA for the CDR3: TGTGCCAGCAGCGATAGCGGGAGAGGGTACAATGAGCAGTTCCTC.

Concerning this clonotype: This CDR3 fails to terminate in the conserved phenylalanine or tryptophan, so it likely reflects a read error. V gene TRBV6-5 combines with J gene TRBJ2-2; D possibly uses TRBD1 or TRBD2 (5 bases each). There are 13 residues in the CDR3. Germline CDR1 and CDR2: MNHEY and SVGAGI. The CDR3: CDTPGPYTGELFS. The CDR3 DNA reads TGTGACACCCCGGGACCCTACACCGGGGAGCTGTTTTCT.

As regards this clonotype: Just one base apart from a much larger clone, this may be a read error. The V gene is TRBV4-3, the J gene TRBJ2-3, with a tentative D call TRBD2 (6 bases). The germline V and J ends were trimmed by 2 bases and 4 bases, with 13 bases remaining between them. Germline loops: CDR1 LGHNA, CDR2 YSLEER. The CDR3 has 15 amino acids. CDR3 protein: CASSQNPRLADTQYF. In nucleotides, the CDR3 is TGCGCCAGCAGCCAAAACCCAAGACTAGCAGATACGCAGTATTTT.

As for this clonotype: A much larger clone differs by one base, so this may be a read error. Since the CDR3 does not end with the conserved phenylalanine or tryptophan, this likely comes from a read error. This chain links TRBV11-2 with TRBJ2-7; D possibly uses TRBD1 or TRBD2 (5 bases each). This CDR3 comprises 14 residues. Germline CDR1 SGHAT, CDR2 FQNNGV. Between the trimmed V and J ends, which lost 3 bases and 6 bases, there was a span of 15 bases. The CDR3 DNA follows: TGTGCCAGCAGCTTGATATCTAGCCAGGGCGAGCAGTACTCC. The encoded protein is CASSLISSQGEQYS.

This clonotype was observed once. Being one base from a much bigger clone, this may be a read error. The chain has TRBV10-1 and TRBJ2-7; 7 bases fit TRBD1. The CDR3 is 16 residues long. In germline, CDR1 is WNHNN, CDR2 SYGVQD (reference sequence). As DNA, the CDR3 is TGCGCCTGCAGTGAGTTCACACTCCGGGACAGCTATGAGCAGTACTTC. It is translated as CACSEFTLRDSYEQYF.

The V call is TRBV4-3, the J call TRBJ2-3; unclear D gene. The germline V gene has CDR1 LGHNA and CDR2 YSLEER. Trimming removed 2 bases from V and 1 base from J, with 7 bases in between. This CDR3 is built from 14 residues. The CDR3, as DNA: TGCGCCAGCAGCCAAAATCACGGCACAGATACGCAGTATTTT. This translates into CASSQNHGTDTQYF.

Turning to this clonotype: The junction and the germline gene differ at one end; a read error may be behind it. The J gene is TRBJ2-1, the V gene TRBV11-2, with D tentatively TRBD2 (7 bases). The CDR3 length is 15 residues. The germline CDR1 and CDR2 sequences are SGHAT and FQNNGV. The CDR3 DNA reads TGTGCCGGCAGCGTTGACAGGACTAGAAACAATGGGCAGTTCTTC. Amino acid sequence: CAGSVDRTRNNGQFF.

Notes on this clonotype: Compared with germline, one end of the junction differs, possibly owing to a read error. The gene calls are TRBV6-5 and TRBJ2-6, with a tentative D call TRBD2 (7 bases). CDR1 and CDR2 from the germline V gene are MNHEY and SVGAGI. This CDR3 is built from 14 residues. The CDR3 spells CTSSSVAGANVLTF. The CDR3 bases are TGTACCAGCAGTTCCGTCGCGGGGGCCAACGTCCTAACTTTC.

With regard to this clonotype: This likely comes from a read error, as the CDR3 has no conserved phenylalanine or tryptophan at its end. V is TRBV11-2 and J is TRBJ1-1; D gene uncertain. V dropped 8 bases and J dropped 1 base, with 29 bases sitting between them. The CDR3 extends over 19 amino acids. Germline CDR1 reads SGHAT; CDR2 reads FQNNGV. The CDR3 spells CASGPQFGVRGSRNTEAFC. The CDR3, as DNA: TGTGCCAGCGGTCCTCAATTCGGTGTCCGGGGAAGCCGGAACACTGAAGCTTTCTGT.

As concerns this clonotype: A much larger clonotype is one base distant, so this may be a read error. The chain combines TRBV4-2 with TRBJ2-4; 8 bases map to TRBD2. The CDR3 is 17 residues long. Unmatched junction bases numbered 8, after V lost 2 bases and J lost 2 bases. Germline CDR1 is LGHNA and CDR2 is YNFKEQ. CDR3 coding DNA: TGTGCCAGCAGCCAACTAACTAGCGGAATACCCAAAAACATTCAGTACTTC. Protein product: CASSQLTSGIPKNIQYF.

The V gene is TRBV10-1, the J gene TRBJ2-5, with D possibly being TRBD1 (5 bases). V shed 5 bases and J shed 5 bases, with 12 bases lying between them. Germline V lookup: CDR1 WNHNN, CDR2 SYGVQD (reference sequence). This CDR3 contains 13 residues. CDR3 residues: CASSKRPGETQYF. DNA of the CDR3: TGCGCCAGCAGTAAAAGGCCAGGGGAGACCCAGTACTTC.

With regard to this clonotype: A much larger clone sits a single nucleotide away, making a read error possible. This sequence joins TRBV4-2 and TRBJ2-7, with 7 bases matching TRBD2. Gene TRBJ2-1 matches the end of the DNA better, so the J call may be wrong. The germline V gene encodes CDR1 LGHNA and CDR2 YNFKEQ. The CDR3 covers 16 residues. This chain's CDR3 is CASSQVAASGYYEQFF. CDR3 nucleotide sequence: TGTGCCAGCAGCCAAGTTGCGGCTAGCGGATACTACGAGCAGTTCTTC.

The chain recombines TRBV11-2 with TRBJ2-7; no definite D call. V was pared by 8 bases and J by 4 bases, with 9 bases between. The CDR3 extends over 11 amino acids. Germline CDR1 is SGHAT and CDR2 is FQNNGV. The CDR3 nucleotides read TGTGCCAGCCGGGTCACTTACGAGCAGTACTTC. This gives the protein CASRVTYEQYF.

With respect to this clonotype: As the CDR3 is not closed by the conserved phenylalanine or tryptophan, this likely results from a read error. DNA of the CDR3: TGTGCCAGCAGCCAAGATAGTCAGTCCAAGCAGTACTCC. This sequence encodes CASSQDSQSKQYS. The chain links TRBV4-2 to TRBJ2-7, with D unresolved. V shed 0 bases and J shed 8 bases, with 11 bases lying between them. This CDR3 region has 13 residues. Germline loops: CDR1 LGHNA, CDR2 YNFKEQ.